One sample yielded the 26 T cell receptor beta chains listed below, sequenced in a study of cytomegalovirus exposure and HLA in healthy donors. The PCR ran on 60 Vbeta and 13 Jbeta primers. Profiling relied on immunoSEQ multiplex PCR, and the TCRdb table lists in-frame clones only, not all of them. The sample has 100,000 to 150,000 clones; 84% are singletons. Sequenced sample: PBMCs. These receptors were obtained from a woman between 18 and 29 years old in good health and CMV-seropositive.

J is TRBJ1-4 and V is TRBV4-2, with a weak D call TRBD1 (5 bases). The germline V gene has CDR1 LGHNA and CDR2 YNFKEQ. V lost 1 base to trimming and J lost 7 bases, with 10 bases between them. The CDR3 is 14 residues long. CDR3 sequence (DNA): TGTGCCAGCAGCCAAGCAGGGCAGGGTGAAAAACTGTTTTTT. Its protein is CASSQAGQGEKLFF.

This clone was observed once. This rearrangement joins TRBV2 to TRBJ1-5; 9 bases are a match to TRBD1. V was clipped by 7 bases and J by 9 bases; unmatched bases: 10. Looked up from germline, CDR1 is SNHLY and CDR2 is FYNNEI. The CDR3 has 14 amino acids. CDR3 coding DNA: TGTGCCAGCAATCCGGGACAGGGCCCGGGGCCCCAGCATTTT. Protein product: CASNPGQGPGPQHF.

This chain joins TRBV18 and TRBJ2-3; 8 positions match TRBD2. Germline V gene lookup returns CDR1 KGHSH and CDR2 LQKENI. The CDR3 is made up of 14 amino acids. J was trimmed by 6 bases and V by 1 base; bases with no gene match: 3. DNA of the CDR3: TGTGCCAGCTCACCACAAGCGGGGGATGATACGCAGTATTTT. Residues: CASSPQAGDDTQYF.

V gene TRBV4-1 combines with J gene TRBJ1-4; D is unresolved. The germline V gene has CDR1 MGHRA and CDR2 YSYEKL. Between the trimmed V and J ends, which lost 1 base and 3 bases, there was a span of 3 bases. The CDR3 contains 13 residues. The CDR3 spells CASSQAANEKLFF. The CDR3 DNA reads TGCGCCAGCAGCCAAGCGGCTAATGAAAAACTGTTTTTT.

This chain links TRBV18 with TRBJ2-3, with D possibly matching TRBD2 (7 bases). Trimming left V 6 bases short and J 5 bases short, with 15 bases between. Germline-derived CDR1 and CDR2 are KGHSH and LQKENI. The CDR3 covers 14 residues. The CDR3 is CASSRPGGLDTQYF. CDR3 coding DNA: TGTGCCAGCTCTCGCCCGGGGGGCCTAGATACGCAGTATTTT.

This chain connects TRBV7-9 to TRBJ2-7; TRBD2 matches at 9 bases. V lost 1 base to trimming and J lost 1 base; unmatched junction nucleotides: 5. This CDR3 contains 16 residues. Germline V gives CDR1 SEHNR, CDR2 FQNEAQ (reference sequence). The CDR3 DNA reads TGTGCCAGCAGCTTAGTGAGCGGGGGGCCTTCCTACGAGCAGTACTTC. This codes for CASSLVSGGPSYEQYF.

The rearrangement uses TRBV13 and TRBJ1-1, with TRBD1 matching 9 bases. V shed 5 bases and J 2 bases; nucleotides not matched to a gene: 3. The CDR3 length is 14 residues. Germline assignment: CDR1 PRHDT and CDR2 FYEKMQ (reference sequence). The CDR3 region is CASSPGQGNTEAFF. The CDR3 nucleotides read TGTGCCAGCAGCCCGGGACAGGGAAACACTGAAGCTTTCTTT.

The table lists this clone with a few counts. The gene calls are TRBV5-1 and TRBJ1-1, with 7 bases matching TRBD1. Germline values: CDR1 SGHRS, CDR2 YFSETQ. V gave up 4 bases and J gave up 1 base; unmatched junction bases: 4. The CDR3 consists of 14 residues. The CDR3 bases are TGCGCCAGCAGCACGGGACAGCAGAACACTGAAGCTTTCTTT. It is translated as CASSTGQQNTEAFF.

The V gene is TRBV6-1, the J gene TRBJ1-2, with 7 positions matching TRBD1. The CDR3 consists of 15 residues. The germline gives CDR1 MNHNS, CDR2 SASEGT. The V gene end was trimmed by 2 bases and the J gene end by 2 bases; junction bases not matched to a gene: 5. The CDR3 protein is CASSETETGNYGYTF. CDR3 DNA sequence: TGTGCCAGCAGTGAAACTGAGACAGGGAACTATGGCTACACCTTC.

This chain connects TRBV9 to TRBJ2-3; 7 bases agree with TRBD1. The germline V gene has CDR1 SGDLS and CDR2 YYNGEE. With V trimmed by 0 bases and J by 1 base, 8 bases remained unmatched. The CDR3 runs 17 residues. As DNA, the CDR3 is TGTGCCAGCAGCGTAGGAGGGGGCGGCGTTGGCACAGATACGCAGTATTTT. Translating gives CASSVGGGGVGTDTQYF.

V and J are TRBV18 and TRBJ2-2, with TRBD2 matching over 11 bases. The length of the CDR3 is 16 residues. V lost 0 bases to trimming and J lost 6 bases; unmatched junction nucleotides: 3. Germline V gene data show CDR1 as KGHSH and CDR2 as LQKENI. CDR3 DNA sequence: TGTGCCAGCTCACCACCAGGACTAGCGGGTTCCGGGGAGCTGTTTTTT. Translating it yields CASSPPGLAGSGELFF.

The chain uses TRBV29-1 and TRBJ1-2; possible D gene TRBD1, 5 bases. Looked up from germline, CDR1 is SQVTM and CDR2 is ANQGSEA. This CDR3 region has 11 residues. CDR3 protein: CTINGGDGYTF. CDR3 coding DNA: TGCACCATTAACGGGGGAGATGGCTACACCTTC.

V gene TRBV9 combines with J gene TRBJ2-5, with D possibly being TRBD2 (6 bases). CDR1 and CDR2 (germline): SGDLS, YYNGEE. V shed 4 bases and J shed 5 bases, with 18 bases lying between them. This CDR3 spans 15 amino acids. The chain's CDR3 is CASSPRLGGGETQYF. CDR3 sequence (DNA): TGTGCCAGCAGCCCCAGACTAGGTGGTGGGGAGACCCAGTACTTC.

This chain uses TRBV2 with TRBJ1-2; D is unresolved. The CDR3 is 12 residues long. With 10 bases removed from V and 2 bases from J, the gap between germline ends came to 11 bases. Germline lookup yields CDR1 SNHLY and CDR2 FYNNEI. As DNA, the CDR3 is TGTGCCACCGGGGAACAGAACTATGGCTACACCTTC. It yields the protein CATGEQNYGYTF. Complete variable domain (other parts from reference TRBV2 and TRBJ1-2): EPEVTQTPSHQVTQMGQEVILRCVPISNHLYFYWYRQILGQKVEFLVSFYNNEISEKSEIFDDQFSVERPDGSNFTLKIRSTKLEDSAMYFCATGEQNYGYTFGSGTRLTVV.

This rearrangement joins TRBV7-9 to TRBJ2-1; 11 nucleotides match TRBD2. Looked up from germline, CDR1 is SEHNR and CDR2 is FQNEAQ (reference sequence). The CDR3 contains 16 residues. Unmatched junction bases numbered 10, after V lost 5 bases and J lost 7 bases. The CDR3 sequence: CASSLPIAGGPNEQFF. In nucleotides, the CDR3 is TGTGCCAGCAGCCTCCCAATAGCGGGGGGGCCTAATGAGCAGTTCTTC.

The chain has TRBV9 and TRBJ2-7; 10 bases agree with TRBD1. Germline V CDR1 and CDR2: SGDLS, YYNGEE. The CDR3 runs 14 residues. J gave up 6 bases and V 4 bases, and 7 bases lay outside the gene matches. In DNA, the CDR3 is TGTGCCAGCAGCCCCCGGGACAGGGGTTTCGAGCAGTACTTC. Protein: CASSPRDRGFEQYF.

The V call is TRBV6-1, the J call TRBJ1-5; D is perhaps TRBD1 (6 bases). Trimming removed 6 bases from V and 0 bases from J, with 9 bases in between. The CDR3 extends over 14 amino acids. Germline V lookup: CDR1 MNHNS, CDR2 SASEGT. CDR3 sequence reads: CASRAGVSNQPQHF. DNA of the CDR3: TGTGCCAGCAGGGCAGGGGTTAGCAATCAGCCCCAGCATTTT.

The rearrangement uses TRBV5-1 and TRBJ2-3; no clear D. The CDR3 spans 15 residues. Germline V lookup: CDR1 SGHRS, CDR2 YFSETQ. Trimming removed 4 bases at V and 0 bases at J, with 12 bases between. The CDR3 DNA is TGCGCCAGCAGCAAGTTGGCCGCTAGCACAGATACGCAGTATTTT. This sequence encodes CASSKLAASTDTQYF.

This chain connects TRBV6-5 to TRBJ1-6, with D possibly TRBD1 on 5 matching bases. This CDR3 spans 14 amino acids. Germline V gene lookup returns CDR1 MNHEY and CDR2 SVGAGI. Between the trimmed V and J ends, which lost 4 bases and 4 bases, there was a span of 8 bases. CDR3 region: CASSSDTYNSPLHF. CDR3 DNA: TGTGCCAGCAGTTCGGACACGTATAATTCACCCCTCCACTTT.

This clone was counted once. The chain joins TRBV13 to TRBJ2-4; a possible D gene is TRBD2 (5 bases). CDR1 and CDR2 (germline): PRHDT, FYEKMQ (reference sequence). This CDR3 comprises 14 residues. The ends were cut back, 6 bases at V and 0 bases at J, with 9 bases in the middle. CDR3 nucleotides: TGTGCCAGCAGTCAGGACTTAGCCAAAAACATTCAGTACTTC. It codes for CASSQDLAKNIQYF. Variable domain in full (rest from reference TRBV13 and TRBJ2-4): AAGVIQSPRHLIKEKRETATLKCYPIPRHDTVYWYQQGPGQDPQFLISFYEKMQSDKGSIPDRFSAQQFSDYHSELNMSSLELGDSALYFCASSQDLAKNIQYFGAGTRLSVL.

The V and J genes are TRBV6-5 and TRBJ1-2, with a possible D match to TRBD1 (6 bases). This CDR3 spans 15 amino acids. CDR1 MNHEY and CDR2 SVGAGI come from the germline V gene. Trimming stripped 3 bases from V and 3 bases from J, with 14 bases between. DNA of the CDR3: TGTGCCAGCAGTTATTTGGCGGGGGCGGACTATGGCTACACCTTC. It codes for CASSYLAGADYGYTF.

J is TRBJ2-7 and V is TRBV4-1; 7 bases are a match to TRBD2. The germline V gene has CDR1 MGHRA and CDR2 YSYEKL. V was pared by 0 bases and J by 4 bases, with 15 bases of the junction left unmatched. The CDR3 totals 18 residues. CDR3: CASSQDEMRREGRYEQYF. As DNA, the CDR3 is TGCGCCAGCAGCCAAGATGAAATGCGAAGGGAGGGTAGGTACGAGCAGTACTTC.

This clone is a singleton in its sample. The V gene is TRBV11-2, the J gene TRBJ1-3; TRBD1 agrees at 8 bases. This CDR3 has 18 amino acids. Germline values: CDR1 SGHAT, CDR2 FQNNGV. The trim removed 1 base at V and 1 base at J, leaving 9 bases unmatched. CDR3 sequence: CASSLVAPRTGSGNTIYF. In DNA form, the CDR3 reads TGTGCCAGCAGCTTAGTGGCCCCCAGGACAGGGTCTGGAAACACCATATATTTT.

The chain recombines TRBV7-6 with TRBJ1-2; possible D gene TRBD1, 5 bases. Per the germline V gene, CDR1 is SGHVS and CDR2 is FNYEAQ. This CDR3 contains 15 residues. Trimming took 6 bases from V and 6 from J, leaving 20 bases between them. The CDR3 sequence: CASSPTPGGRHGYTF. CDR3 DNA: TGTGCCAGCAGTCCAACCCCCGGGGGACGACATGGCTACACCTTC.

The gene calls are TRBV11-1 and TRBJ2-5, with D possibly being TRBD1 (6 bases). The CDR3 covers 15 residues. V was cut by 5 bases and J by 4 bases, with 17 bases left in between. Per germline, CDR1 SGHAT and CDR2 FQDESV (reference sequence). The CDR3 sequence is CASSLDGRDIETQYF. CDR3 DNA sequence: TGTGCCAGCAGCCTAGACGGCAGGGACATAGAGACCCAGTACTTC.

This clone was seen more than once but under ten times. The V call is TRBV5-4, the J call TRBJ2-1; the match to TRBD2 covers 11 bases. Per germline, CDR1 SGHNT and CDR2 YYREEE (reference sequence). Losses at the gene ends were 2 bases for V and 0 bases for J; bases not matched to a gene: 1. The CDR3 consists of 16 residues. The DNA of the CDR3 is TGTGCCAGCAGCTTCCTAGCGGGGGGCTCCTACAATGAGCAGTTCTTC. Residues: CASSFLAGGSYNEQFF.